A single sample is the source of the 10 T cell receptor beta chains below, sequenced in a study of neurological immune-mediated disorders. One entry per CDR3 protein results from TCRdb running MiXCR on the 5' RACE reads. In the table there are about 88,000 distinct CDR3 sequences, roughly 4% of which are singletons. Sequencing used PBMCs. The origin of the receptors is a woman under 30 with multiple sclerosis.

This clonotype has ten or more counts. The chain recombines TRBV5-1 with TRBJ2-5; TRBD2 matches at 7 bases. The V gene end was trimmed by 2 bases and the J gene end by 4 bases; junction bases not matched to a gene: 8. This CDR3 has 15 residues. Germline CDR1 and CDR2: SGHRS and YFSETQ. CDR3 DNA sequence: TGCGCCAGCAGCTTTACTGGACTAGTCTCAGAGACCCAGTACTTC. Its translation: CASSFTGLVSETQYF.

This clonotype was picked up many times. V and J are TRBV12-3 or TRBV12-4 and TRBJ1-4, with TRBD1 matching over 7 bases. CDR3 length: 15 amino acids. The V and J ends lost 7 bases and 2 bases, in that order; junction bases with no gene match: 7. CDR3 loop: CASIETGATNEKLFF. The CDR3 DNA reads as TGTGCCAGCATTGAAACAGGGGCCACTAATGAAAAACTGTTTTTT.

This clonotype was detected ten times or more. The V call is TRBV5-6, the J call TRBJ2-7, with 11 bases identical to TRBD1. The ends lost 4 bases at V and 2 bases at J; junction bases unmatched: 11. CDR3 length equals 17 residues. Germline V gene data show CDR1 as SGHDT and CDR2 as YYEEEE. The CDR3 DNA follows: TGTGCCAGCAGCCCCAAAGCCCCGGGACAGGGGGCCTACGAGCAGTACTTC. Translating gives CASSPKAPGQGAYEQYF.

This clonotype has at least ten counts. The chain recombines TRBV4-1 with TRBJ2-7; D may be TRBD1 (5 bases). In germline, CDR1 is MGHRA, CDR2 YSYEKL. The germline V and J ends were trimmed by 0 bases and 0 bases, with 15 bases remaining between them. This CDR3 region has 17 residues. The CDR3 reads CASSQDQGRLSSYEQYF. CDR3 DNA: TGCGCCAGCAGCCAAGATCAGGGCAGGTTGAGCTCCTACGAGCAGTACTTC.

This clonotype was observed a few times. The rearrangement joins TRBV3-1 to TRBJ2-5; 8 bases map to TRBD1. J lost 5 bases, V lost 0 bases, and 5 bases had no gene match. Germline lookup yields CDR1 LGHDT and CDR2 YNNKEL (reference sequence). The CDR3 spans 15 residues. In DNA, the CDR3 is TGTGCCAGCAGCCAAGACAGGGGGCCGGAGGAGACCCAGTACTTC. Protein: CASSQDRGPEETQYF.

The table lists this clonotype with many counts. The chain joins TRBV7-2 to TRBJ2-7; 10 nucleotides match TRBD2. Germline V gene data show CDR1 as SGHTA and CDR2 as FQGNSA. The trim removed 6 bases at V and 4 bases at J, leaving 6 bases unmatched. CDR3 length equals 14 residues. For the CDR3, the DNA is TGTGCCAGCAGAACTAGCGGGGCCGTATACGAGCAGTACTTC. Protein: CASRTSGAVYEQYF.

This clonotype was recorded at least ten times. The chain combines TRBV5-5 with TRBJ2-3; TRBD1 matches at 11 bases. Germline loops: CDR1 SGHKS, CDR2 YYEKEE (reference sequence). The CDR3 has 20 residues. The J segment lost 1 base and the V segment lost 0 bases, leaving 13 bases of the junction unmatched. The CDR3 bases are TGTGCCAGCAGCTTGGCTGAGGGACAGGGGGTCTTCTTGGGCACAGATACGCAGTATTTT. Amino acids: CASSLAEGQGVFLGTDTQYF.

Within the sample, this clonotype is medium-sized. The chain carries TRBV9 and TRBJ2-2; D is possibly TRBD1 or TRBD2 (5 bases each). This CDR3 region has 13 residues. The V end was cut by 0 bases, the J end by 5 bases, with 5 bases between. Germline V lookup: CDR1 SGDLS, CDR2 YYNGEE. The CDR3 DNA is TGTGCCAGCAGCGTAGGGGGGACCGGGGAGCTGTTTTTT. Amino acids: CASSVGGTGELFF.

This clonotype has at least ten counts. The rearrangement uses TRBV6-5 and TRBJ2-7; 10 bases line up with TRBD1. The CDR3 consists of 16 residues. From germline, CDR1 is MNHEY and CDR2 SVGAGI. V lost 0 bases to trimming and J lost 1 base; unmatched junction nucleotides: 3. The CDR3 loop reads CASSYSGQGFSYEQYF. The CDR3 nucleotides are TGTGCCAGCAGTTACTCGGGACAGGGGTTTTCCTACGAGCAGTACTTC.

This clonotype was found many times. The V call is TRBV20-1, the J call TRBJ1-5, with a possible D match to TRBD1 (5 bases). From germline, CDR1 is DFQATT and CDR2 SNEGSKA (reference sequence). The CDR3 covers 15 residues. Trimming stripped 1 base from V and 3 bases from J, with 13 bases between. The DNA of the CDR3 is TGCAGTGCTAGAGCGGGCGACAGACTCAATCAGCCCCAGCATTTT. Its translation: CSARAGDRLNQPQHF.